This T cell receptor beta chain was sequenced for a study of Tregs in tolerant kidney transplant recipients. Recipients received nonmyeloablative bone marrow transplants from related graft donors, with transient mixed chimerism. Unstimulated regulatory T cells (CD4+CD25+CD127-), CD4+CD25- non-regulatory cells, CD4 and CD8 cells were FACS-sorted from thawed PBMCs. A word on this clone: Its target is not known.

With 6 bases clipped from V and 3 bases from J, the junction kept 3 bases outside the gene matches. Germline values: CDR1 MDHEN, CDR2 SYDVKM. The CDR3 consists of 14 residues. Study findings and constraints: Changing PCR primers prevented nucleotide comparison between some patients' samples. This study did not directly address biological reproducibility. The small number of patients limits these findings pending further validation.

This table comes from immunoSEQ multiplex PCR, and its TCRdb copy is limited to in-frame clones, with some not included. This sample has 45,000 to 55,000 clones, with around 93% found just once. The rearrangement links TRBV28 to TRBJ2-1, with 9 positions matching TRBD1. Sample: CD8+ T cells from blood (PBMCs), taken 24 months after the transplant. The receptor comes from a human patient who received a combined kidney and bone marrow transplant. The graft donor may be the source of some T cells. This CDR3 is CASRQGADYNEQFF. Written as DNA, the CDR3 is TGTGCCAGCAGACAGGGGGCGGACTACAATGAGCAGTTCTTC.